This TCR beta chain was documented in a study of blood T cell dynamics during melanoma immunotherapy. Documented time point: pre-treatment baseline. Sampling occurred pretreatment (T0) and at week 3 (W3), after cycle one of checkpoint blockade. Patients had no prior systemic cancer treatment, immunosuppressants or other active cancers. CDR1 and CDR2 from the germline V gene are LNHDA and SQIVND (reference sequence). The ends were cut back, 6 bases at V and 0 bases at J, with 12 bases in the middle. This CDR3 contains 15 residues. This clone occurred a few times. A fixed DNA input of about 0.35 ug was used per bulk PBMC sample. The protocol was immunoSEQ multiplex PCR, while the TCRdb copy is restricted to in-frame clones and leaves out a portion. The data hold roughly 5,400 clones, with 87% observed a single time.

The TCR was taken from a human donor with melanoma. The J gene is TRBJ1-5, the V gene TRBV19; tentative D call: TRBD1 (6 bases). Sequenced here: blood, sampled from a patient treated with checkpoint blockade. CDR3 protein: CASRPGQISNQPQHF. For the CDR3, the DNA is TGTGCCAGTAGGCCCGGACAGATTAGCAATCAGCCCCAGCATTTT.